This TCR beta chain was sequenced in a study of blood T cell repertoires in COVID-19. The CDR3 has 13 amino acids. V was pared by 5 bases and J by 8 bases, with 13 bases between. Germline CDR1 is MNHEY and CDR2 is SMNVEV (reference sequence). Produced via immunoSEQ multiplex PCR; TCRdb's table is partial and in-frame only. This table has some 500,000 clones, 85% to 90% appearing once. The rearrangement joins TRBV27 to TRBJ2-1; D may be TRBD2 (6 bases). Sequencing input: PBMCs or T cells enriched from blood (not recorded which). The receptor was derived from a woman in her forties who had recovered from COVID-19. The CDR3 DNA is TGTGCCAGCAGTATCACGACTAGAGATGAGCAGTTCTTC. Encoded protein: CASSITTRDEQFF.